This entry is about one T cell receptor beta chain. The sample belongs to a study of shared clonotypes between healthy human individuals. V dropped 5 bases and J dropped 4 bases, with 6 bases sitting between them. Germline lookup yields CDR1 SGHRS and CDR2 YFSETQ. The CDR3 runs to 12 residues. TCRdb's table, derived via immunoSEQ multiplex PCR, lists solely in-frame clones and lacks some. The sample gives more than 2 million clones, 90% to 95% of which show up once; 0.1% to 0.15% is in the top ten. The specimen sequenced was naive CD4+ T cells sorted from blood. This sample's subset: CD45RA+ positively selected. This TCR came from a man aged 18-30 years in good health. This chain uses TRBV5-1 with TRBJ2-2; D gene uncertain. This CDR3 is CASRAITGELFF. The CDR3 DNA reads TGCGCCAGCAGAGCGATCACCGGGGAGCTGTTTTTT.